These 6 T cell receptor beta chains share one sample of origin, sequenced in a study of blood T cell repertoires in COVID-19. The method was immunoSEQ multiplex PCR; TCRdb's version includes in-frame clones alone and lacks a portion of them. The data contain a few hundred thousand clones, around 90% of them singletons. The sample consisted of PBMCs or T cells enriched from blood (not recorded which). The receptors come from a woman between 18 and 30 years old with acute COVID-19.

The rearrangement joins TRBV28 to TRBJ2-5, with 7 nucleotides matching TRBD1. Germline lookup yields CDR1 MDHEN and CDR2 SYDVKM. The junction had 8 bases not matched to a gene; V was cut back by 5 bases and J by 5 bases. The CDR3 totals 14 residues. The CDR3 DNA follows: TGTGCCAGCAGTCCCTCGGACAGGAGGGAGACCCAGTACTTC. Residues: CASSPSDRRETQYF.

V and J are TRBV28 and TRBJ2-1; TRBD2 aligns across 8 bases. The V segment lost 6 bases and the J segment 6 bases; nucleotides outside the gene matches: 4. Germline assignment: CDR1 MDHEN and CDR2 SYDVKM. The CDR3 loop spans 13 amino acids. CDR3 sequence: CASSYGLANEQFF. CDR3 nucleotides: TGTGCCAGCAGCTATGGACTAGCCAATGAGCAGTTCTTC.

The gene calls are TRBV11-3 and TRBJ2-1, with 8 bases identical to TRBD1. V was pared by 5 bases and J by 4 bases, with 7 bases of the junction left unmatched. The CDR3 has 15 residues. Germline V gene lookup returns CDR1 SGHNT and CDR2 YENEEA. The CDR3 sequence is CASSLGQGLYNEQFF. The CDR3 nucleotides are TGTGCCAGCAGCCTAGGACAGGGCCTTTACAATGAGCAGTTCTTC.

The chain employs TRBV10-3 and TRBJ1-2; the match to TRBD1 covers 7 bases. Germline CDR1 ENHRY, CDR2 SYGVKD. The junction had 6 bases not matched to a gene; V was cut back by 4 bases and J by 7 bases. The CDR3 covers 13 residues. In DNA form, the CDR3 reads TGTGCCATCAGTGGAGGGGGCCTAGCTGGCTACACCTTC. It is translated as CAISGGGLAGYTF.

The chain joins TRBV28 to TRBJ1-2; D perhaps matches TRBD1 (6 bases). The CDR3 runs 14 residues. CDR1 and CDR2 from the germline V gene are MDHEN and SYDVKM. V lost 8 bases to trimming and J lost 5 bases, with 18 bases between them. The CDR3 here is CASLLQGKGYGYTF. In nucleotides, the CDR3 is TGTGCCAGCCTCCTACAGGGAAAGGGGTATGGCTACACCTTC.

J is TRBJ1-4 and V is TRBV24-1, with TRBD1 identical over 11 bases. V gave up 5 bases and J gave up 8 bases; unmatched junction bases: 6. CDR1 is KGHDR, CDR2 SFDVKD, per germline. The CDR3 has 15 amino acids. CDR3 DNA sequence: TGTGCCACCAGTGTGGGACAGGGGGTGCGAGAAAAACTGTTTTTT. This codes for CATSVGQGVREKLFF.